Detailed here is one TCR beta chain. The CDR3 has 13 residues. J gave up 8 bases and V 3 bases, and 3 bases lay outside the gene matches. Per the germline V gene, CDR1 is MNHEY and CDR2 is SMNVEV (reference sequence). This sample is drawn from a study of shared T cell receptors in the human thymus. Clones were sequenced by immunoSEQ multiplex PCR, and TCRdb holds only the in-frame ones, with some missing. The table lists almost 550,000 clones, approximately 80% of them singletons. This sample was also put to use in a study of human thymus T cells. This second study says: Thymus specimens were resections from corrective heart surgery.

The source is a boy in the first two years of life with a congenital heart defect. The chain uses TRBV27 and TRBJ2-1; 8 bases align to TRBD1. Sequencing used thymocytes. The CDR3 spells CASSLAGGYEQFF. CDR3 nucleotide sequence: TGTGCCAGCAGTTTGGCAGGGGGCTATGAGCAGTTCTTC.